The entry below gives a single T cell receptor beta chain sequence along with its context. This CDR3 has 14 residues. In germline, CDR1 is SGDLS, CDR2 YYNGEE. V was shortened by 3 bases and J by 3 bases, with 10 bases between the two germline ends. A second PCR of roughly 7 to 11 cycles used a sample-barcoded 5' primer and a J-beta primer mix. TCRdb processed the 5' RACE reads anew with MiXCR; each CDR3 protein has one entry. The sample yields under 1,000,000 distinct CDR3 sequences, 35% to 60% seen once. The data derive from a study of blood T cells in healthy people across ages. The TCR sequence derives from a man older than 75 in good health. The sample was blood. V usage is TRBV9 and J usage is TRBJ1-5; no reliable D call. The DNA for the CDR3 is TGTGCCAGCAGCGGGGAAGGCAACAATCAGCCCCAGCATTTT. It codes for CASSGEGNNQPQHF.